These 22 T cell receptor beta chains were sequenced from one sample in a study of Graves' ophthalmopathy and Graves' hyperthyroidism. Researchers took RNA transcripts and amplified TCR beta CDR3 regions from them. Second-round multiplex PCR followed a first-round RT-PCR using HTBI primers. One entry per CDR3 protein results from TCRdb running MiXCR on the multiplex PCR reads. The sample holds hundreds of thousands of distinct CDR3 sequences, roughly 40% seen once. What was sequenced was peripheral blood. These receptors were taken from an adult man with Graves' ophthalmopathy.

Of note for this clonotype: A clone one base away is much larger, so this may be a read error. This chain links TRBV13 with TRBJ2-5, with 8 bases identical to TRBD2. The CDR3 runs to 13 residues. The germline gives CDR1 PRHDT, CDR2 FYEKMQ (reference sequence). The CDR3 DNA is TGTGCCAGCAGCTTCCCCCTTCAGCGGGAGCAGTGCTTC. Its translation: CASSFPLQREQCF.

This chain connects TRBV10-3 to TRBJ1-4; D remains unclear. CDR1 and CDR2 (germline): ENHRY, SYGVKD. The CDR3 is 13 amino acids. Trimming removed 2 bases from V and 5 bases from J, with 6 bases in between. This chain's CDR3 is CAISEGQNEKLFF. CDR3 in DNA: TGTGCCATCAGTGAGGGCCAAAATGAAAAACTGTTTTTT.

The chain joins TRBV20-1 to TRBJ2-7; D perhaps matches TRBD1 (6 bases). CDR1 DFQATT and CDR2 SNEGSKA come from the germline V gene (reference sequence). The CDR3 spans 15 residues. V lost 1 base and J 2 bases, leaving 15 bases between the germline ends. The CDR3 protein is CSARGSGHRAYEQYF. The DNA for the CDR3 is TGCAGTGCTAGAGGATCGGGACACAGGGCCTACGAGCAGTACTTC.

The V call is TRBV20-1, the J call TRBJ1-1, with D maybe TRBD1 (5 bases). Germline V gives CDR1 DFQATT, CDR2 SNEGSKA (reference sequence). This CDR3 is 14 amino acids long. The DNA for the CDR3 is TGCACCCGCCGTTTCGGGGGAGCGAACACTGAAGCTTTCTTT. This gives the protein CTRRFGGANTEAFF.

The chain employs TRBV27 and TRBJ1-1; 8 bases line up with TRBD1. The germline gives CDR1 MNHEY, CDR2 SMNVEV (reference sequence). CDR3 length: 17 residues. The V and J ends lost 4 bases and 0 bases, in that order; junction bases with no gene match: 10. The CDR3 region has the DNA TGTGCCAGCAGTTCAGGACAGGGCAACCCCCTGAACACTGAAGCTTTCTTT. This codes for CASSSGQGNPLNTEAFF.

This chain connects TRBV7-9 to TRBJ1-2, with D tentatively TRBD1 (6 bases). Germline V gene sequence: CDR1 SEHNR, CDR2 FQNEAQ (reference sequence). V was trimmed by 8 bases and J by 4 bases, leaving 17 bases between them. The CDR3 has 14 amino acids. CDR3 DNA sequence: TGTGCCAGCTCAACCATATCGGACAGCTATGGCTACACCTTC. It codes for CASSTISDSYGYTF.

The genes are TRBV24-1 and TRBJ2-5, with TRBD1 identical over 10 bases. V lost 4 bases, J lost 6 bases, and 10 bases stayed unmatched. The length of the CDR3 is 16 residues. Germline V gene data show CDR1 as KGHDR and CDR2 as SFDVKD. The CDR3 sequence: CATSDPGTGDTQTQYF. The CDR3 coding sequence is TGTGCCACCAGTGACCCAGGGACAGGGGATACGCAGACCCAGTACTTC.

The V and J genes are TRBV11-2 and TRBJ1-3; D unresolved. Germline values: CDR1 SGHAT, CDR2 FQNNGV. Trimming left V 6 bases short and J 10 bases short, with 19 bases between. The CDR3 contains 14 residues. CDR3 region: CASRTDLPGGTIYF. CDR3 nucleotides: TGTGCCAGCAGAACGGACCTCCCGGGAGGGACCATATATTTT.

In this sample, this clonotype turned up a few times. This chain joins TRBV10-3 and TRBJ1-6; D not resolved. Germline CDR1 and CDR2: ENHRY and SYGVKD. Trimming removed 11 bases at V and 7 bases at J, with 15 bases between. There are 13 residues in the CDR3. The CDR3 sequence: CAWSPGSNSPLHF. DNA for the CDR3: TGTGCCTGGAGTCCCGGCAGCAATTCACCCCTCCACTTT.

The count of this clonotype is one. The chain carries TRBV29-1 and TRBJ1-6; D unclear. V shed 7 bases and J shed 5 bases, with 6 bases lying between them. Germline V CDR1 and CDR2: SQVTM, ANQGSEA. This CDR3 has 11 residues. CDR3 in DNA: TGCAGCGGACGGAATAATTCACCCCTCCACTTT. Its translation is CSGRNNSPLHF. The complete variable domain, with remaining parts taken from reference TRBV29-1 and TRBJ1-6, reads SAVISQKPSRDICQRGTSLTIQCQVDSQVTMMFWYRQQPGQSLTLIATANQGSEATYESGFVIDKFPISRPNLTFSTLTVSNMSPEDSSIYLCSGRNNSPLHFGNGTRLTVT.

This clonotype was seen only once. The chain recombines TRBV19 with TRBJ2-5; D is unresolved. Trimming pared 10 bases from V and 5 bases from J, leaving 14 bases between. The CDR3 spans 12 residues. The germline CDR1 and CDR2 sequences are LNHDA and SQIVND (reference sequence). This chain's CDR3 is CATKTVGETQYF. CDR3 DNA: TGTGCCACCAAAACGGTGGGCGAGACCCAGTACTTC.

The chain uses TRBV7-9 and TRBJ1-3; D might be TRBD1 (6 bases). V lost 6 bases and J lost 4, with 16 bases in between. From germline, CDR1 is SEHNR and CDR2 FQNEAQ (reference sequence). This CDR3 is built from 15 residues. CDR3 loop: CASSPTRDTGNTIYF. For the CDR3, the DNA is TGTGCCAGCAGTCCTACGCGGGACACAGGAAACACCATATATTTT. Looking up the rest from reference TRBV7-9 and TRBJ1-3 gives the full variable domain: DTGVSQNPRHKITKRGQNVTFRCDPISEHNRLYWYRQTLGQGPEFLTYFQNEAQLEKSRLLSDRFSAERPKGSFSTLEIQRTEQGDSAMYLCASSPTRDTGNTIYFGEGSWLTVV.

This clonotype was recorded a few times. V is TRBV7-9 and J is TRBJ2-6; no clear D. With 3 bases removed from V and 0 bases from J, the gap between germline ends came to 6 bases. This CDR3 has 15 amino acids. Germline V CDR1 and CDR2: SEHNR, FQNEAQ (reference sequence). CDR3 sequence reads: CASSLRFSGANVLTF. In nucleotides, the CDR3 is TGTGCCAGCAGCTTGAGATTCTCTGGGGCCAACGTCCTGACTTTC.

The gene calls are TRBV11-2 and TRBJ2-7; D is perhaps TRBD1 (6 bases). This CDR3 comprises 15 residues. Deletions cut 5 bases from V and 3 bases from J, with 17 bases between. Germline CDR1 and CDR2: SGHAT and FQNNGV. The CDR3 region has the DNA TGTGCCAGCAGCACCGAACCGACAGGCTACTACGAGCAGTACTTC. This translates into CASSTEPTGYYEQYF.

This clonotype turned up a few times. This chain uses TRBV19 with TRBJ1-1, with 11 bases matching TRBD1. Germline CDR1 LNHDA, CDR2 SQIVND (reference sequence). J was trimmed by 3 bases and V by 6 bases; bases with no gene match: 6. The CDR3 has 15 residues. In nucleotides, the CDR3 is TGTGCCAGTAGCGACCCGGGACAGGGGGACACTGAAGCTTTCTTT. Translation: CASSDPGQGDTEAFF. The complete variable domain, with remaining parts taken from reference TRBV19 and TRBJ1-1, reads DGGITQSPKYLFRKEGQNVTLSCEQNLNHDAMYWYRQDPGQGLRLIYYSQIVNDFQKGDIAEGYSVSREKKESFPLTVTSAQKNPTAFYLCASSDPGQGDTEAFFGQGTRLTVV.

This clonotype was counted only a few times. This rearrangement joins TRBV4-3 to TRBJ1-6, with D perhaps matching TRBD1 (5 bases). CDR3 length: 15 residues. Germline-derived CDR1 and CDR2 are LGHNA and YSLEER. Trimming took off 0 bases at V and 9 bases at J, with 12 bases between the two ends. For the CDR3, the DNA is TGCGCCAGCAGCCAAGAGGCAAACAGGCGTTCACCCCTCCACTTT. This sequence encodes CASSQEANRRSPLHF.

For this clonotype: No conserved phenylalanine or tryptophan ends this CDR3, so it is likely a read error. The limits of the CDR3 on the DNA are not certain, so only TCRdb's listed CDR3 is given. V usage is TRBV7-6 and J usage is TRBJ1-4. From germline, CDR1 is SGHVS and CDR2 FNYEAQ. Inclusive of both ends, the CDR3 amounts to 8 amino acids. Here the CDR3 reads CASSLAAL.

This clonotype appeared many times. The genes are TRBV10-3 and TRBJ1-1; 7 nucleotides align to TRBD1. Germline values: CDR1 ENHRY, CDR2 SYGVKD. The CDR3 is made up of 14 amino acids. V shed 3 bases, J shed 4 bases, and the junction held 5 bases outside the gene matches. CDR3 bases: TGTGCCATCAGTGAAGGGGGCGGCGGCACTGAAGCTTTCTTT. This translates into CAISEGGGGTEAFF.

Only a few counts were recorded for this clonotype. This rearrangement joins TRBV7-3 to TRBJ1-3; D possibly corresponds to TRBD1 (6 bases). Per germline, CDR1 SGHTA and CDR2 FQGTGA. V lost 6 bases and J lost 0, with 15 bases in between. The CDR3 consists of 16 residues. The CDR3 region is CASSHPGQSSGNTIYF. CDR3 DNA: TGTGCCAGCAGTCATCCTGGACAGAGCTCTGGAAACACCATATATTTT.

This clonotype has just one count. This sequence joins TRBV20-1 and TRBJ2-7, with 12 bases identical to TRBD2. Germline CDR1 and CDR2: DFQATT and SNEGSKA (reference sequence). The CDR3 has 15 residues. V shed 0 bases, J shed 4 bases, and the junction held 4 bases outside the gene matches. The CDR3 sequence is CSAREPSGRVYEQYF. For the CDR3, the DNA is TGCAGTGCTAGAGAGCCTAGCGGGAGGGTTTACGAGCAGTACTTC.

The sample holds a few counts of this clonotype. The chain joins TRBV9 to TRBJ2-7; 9 bases line up with TRBD1. The CDR3 is 15 amino acids. Looked up from germline, CDR1 is SGDLS and CDR2 is YYNGEE. The V segment lost 2 bases and the J segment 3 bases; nucleotides outside the gene matches: 6. In DNA, the CDR3 is TGTGCCAGCAGCGTGTCCGGGACAGGGCTCTACGAGCAGTACTTC. Translation: CASSVSGTGLYEQYF.

The V and J genes are TRBV12-3 or TRBV12-4 and TRBJ1-6; D perhaps matches TRBD1 (5 bases). The germline V and J ends were trimmed by 3 bases and 14 bases, with 14 bases remaining between them. This CDR3 has 13 residues. The CDR3 region is CASSFQGRQSLHF. In DNA form, the CDR3 reads TGTGCCAGCAGTTTCCAGGGACGCCAATCCCTCCACTTT.